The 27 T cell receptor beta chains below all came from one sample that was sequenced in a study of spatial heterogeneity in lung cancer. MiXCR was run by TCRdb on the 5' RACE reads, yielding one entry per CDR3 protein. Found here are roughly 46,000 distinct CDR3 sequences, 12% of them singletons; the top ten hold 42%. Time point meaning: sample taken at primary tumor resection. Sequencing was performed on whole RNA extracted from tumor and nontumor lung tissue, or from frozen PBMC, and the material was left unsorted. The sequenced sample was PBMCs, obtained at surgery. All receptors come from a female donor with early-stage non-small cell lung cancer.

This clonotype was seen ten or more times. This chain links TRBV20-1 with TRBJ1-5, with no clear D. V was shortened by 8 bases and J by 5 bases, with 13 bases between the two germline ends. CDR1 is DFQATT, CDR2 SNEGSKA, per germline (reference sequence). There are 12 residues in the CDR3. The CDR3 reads CSSGGWDQPQHF. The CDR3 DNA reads TGCAGTTCGGGAGGTTGGGATCAGCCCCAGCATTTT.

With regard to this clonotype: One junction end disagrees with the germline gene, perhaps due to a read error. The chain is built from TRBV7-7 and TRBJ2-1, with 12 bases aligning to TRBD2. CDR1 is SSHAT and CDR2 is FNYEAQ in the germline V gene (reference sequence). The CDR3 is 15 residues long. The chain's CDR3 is CASSSGLAGSFEQFF. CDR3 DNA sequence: TGTGCTAGCAGCTCTGGACTAGCGGGGTCTTTTGAGCAGTTCTTC. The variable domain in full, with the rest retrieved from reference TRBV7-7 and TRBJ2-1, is GAGVSQSPRYKVTKRGQDVTLRCDPISSHATLYWYQQALGQGPEFLTYFNYEAQPDKSGLPSDRFSAERPEGSISTLTIQRTEQRDSAMYRCASSSGLAGSFEQFFGPGTRLTVL.

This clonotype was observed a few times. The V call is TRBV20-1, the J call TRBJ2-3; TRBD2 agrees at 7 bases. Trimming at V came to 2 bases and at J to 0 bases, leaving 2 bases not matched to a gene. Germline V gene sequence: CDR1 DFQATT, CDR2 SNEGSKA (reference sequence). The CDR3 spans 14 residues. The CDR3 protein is CSARQGGSTDTQYF. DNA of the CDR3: TGCAGTGCTAGACAGGGAGGGAGCACAGATACGCAGTATTTT.

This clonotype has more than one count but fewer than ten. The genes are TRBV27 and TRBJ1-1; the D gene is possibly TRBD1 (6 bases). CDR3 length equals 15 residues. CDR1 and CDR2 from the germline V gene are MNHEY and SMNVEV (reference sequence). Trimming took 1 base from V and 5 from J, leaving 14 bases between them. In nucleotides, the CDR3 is TGTGCCAGCAGTTTATATGCGGATGGACAGACTGAAGCTTTCTTT. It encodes CASSLYADGQTEAFF.

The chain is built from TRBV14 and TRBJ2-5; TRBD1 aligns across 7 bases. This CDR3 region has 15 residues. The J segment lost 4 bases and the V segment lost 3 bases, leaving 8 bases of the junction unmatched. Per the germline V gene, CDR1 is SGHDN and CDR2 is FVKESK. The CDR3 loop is CASSHLTGVLETQYF. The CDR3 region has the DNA TGTGCCAGCAGCCATCTCACAGGGGTTCTAGAGACCCAGTACTTC.

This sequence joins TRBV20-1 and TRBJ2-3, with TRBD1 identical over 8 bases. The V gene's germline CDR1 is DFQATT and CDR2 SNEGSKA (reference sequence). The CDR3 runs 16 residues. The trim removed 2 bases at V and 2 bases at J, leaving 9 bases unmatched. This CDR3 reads CSARSLDRASTDTQYF. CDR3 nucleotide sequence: TGCAGTGCTAGATCCCTGGACAGGGCTTCCACAGATACGCAGTATTTT.

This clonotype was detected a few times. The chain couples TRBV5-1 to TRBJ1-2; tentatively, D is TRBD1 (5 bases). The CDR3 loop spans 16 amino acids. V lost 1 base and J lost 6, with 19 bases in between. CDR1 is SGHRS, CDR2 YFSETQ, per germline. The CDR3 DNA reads TGCGCCAGCAGCTTGAGCAATCTCAGGGCGAACAATGGCTACACCTTC. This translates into CASSLSNLRANNGYTF.

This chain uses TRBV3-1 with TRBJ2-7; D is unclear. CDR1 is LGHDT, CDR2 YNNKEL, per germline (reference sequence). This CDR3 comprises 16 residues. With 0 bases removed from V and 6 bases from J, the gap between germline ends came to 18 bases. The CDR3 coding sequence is TGTGCCAGCAGCCAAGATCTTGCCGGGTTCAAGGCCGAGCAGTACTTC. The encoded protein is CASSQDLAGFKAEQYF.

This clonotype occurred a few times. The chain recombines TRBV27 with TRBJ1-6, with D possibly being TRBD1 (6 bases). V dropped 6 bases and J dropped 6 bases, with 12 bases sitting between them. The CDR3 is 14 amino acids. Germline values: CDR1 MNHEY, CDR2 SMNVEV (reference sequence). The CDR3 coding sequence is TGTGCCAGCAGCTCACGGACAGTTAATTCACCCCTCCACTTT. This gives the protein CASSSRTVNSPLHF.

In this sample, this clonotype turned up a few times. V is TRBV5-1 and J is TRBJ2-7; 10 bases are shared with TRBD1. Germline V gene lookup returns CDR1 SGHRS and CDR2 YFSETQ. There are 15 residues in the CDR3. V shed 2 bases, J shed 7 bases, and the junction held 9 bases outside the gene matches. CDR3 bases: TGCGCCAGCAGCTTAGACGGACAGGGGGTACGGGAGCAGTACTTC. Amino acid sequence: CASSLDGQGVREQYF.

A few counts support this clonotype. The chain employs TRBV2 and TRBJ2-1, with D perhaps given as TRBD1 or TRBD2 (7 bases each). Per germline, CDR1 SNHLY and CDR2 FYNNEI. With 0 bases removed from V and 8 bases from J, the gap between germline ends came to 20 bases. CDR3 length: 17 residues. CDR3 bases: TGTGCCAGCAGTGAAGCCCCAGGGGGGGGGCTCTTCGATGAGCAGTTCTTC. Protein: CASSEAPGGGLFDEQFF.

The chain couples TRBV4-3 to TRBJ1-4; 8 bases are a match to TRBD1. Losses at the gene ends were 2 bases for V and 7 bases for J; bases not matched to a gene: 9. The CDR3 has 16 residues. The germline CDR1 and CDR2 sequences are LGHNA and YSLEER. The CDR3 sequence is CASSQRQATGGEKLFF. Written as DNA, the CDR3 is TGCGCCAGCAGCCAAAGACAGGCCACAGGGGGTGAAAAACTGTTTTTT.

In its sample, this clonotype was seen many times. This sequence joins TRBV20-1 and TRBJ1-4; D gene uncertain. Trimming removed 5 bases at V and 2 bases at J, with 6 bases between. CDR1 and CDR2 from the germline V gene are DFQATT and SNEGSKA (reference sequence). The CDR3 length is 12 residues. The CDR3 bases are TGCAGTGCTTTTGACACTAATGAAAAACTGTTTTTT. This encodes CSAFDTNEKLFF.

The DNA for the CDR3 is TGTGCCAGCAGCCCACTAGTGGGAGGAACTAACTATGGCTACACCTTC. The encoded protein is CASSPLVGGTNYGYTF. This chain links TRBV6-5 with TRBJ1-2, with D hard to call. The germline V and J ends were trimmed by 6 bases and 0 bases, with 17 bases remaining between them. The CDR3 extends over 16 amino acids. Per germline, CDR1 MNHEY and CDR2 SVGAGI.

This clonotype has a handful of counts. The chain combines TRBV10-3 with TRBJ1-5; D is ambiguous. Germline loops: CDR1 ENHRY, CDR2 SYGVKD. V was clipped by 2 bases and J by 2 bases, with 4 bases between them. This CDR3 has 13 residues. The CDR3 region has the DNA TGTGCCATCAGTGAGGCAGGCAATCAGCCCCAGCATTTT. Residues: CAISEAGNQPQHF.

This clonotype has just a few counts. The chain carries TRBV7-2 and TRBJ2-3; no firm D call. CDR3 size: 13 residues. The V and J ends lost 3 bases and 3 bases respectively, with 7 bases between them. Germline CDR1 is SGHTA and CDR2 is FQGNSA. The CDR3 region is CASSFWNTDTQYF. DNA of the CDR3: TGTGCCAGCAGCTTCTGGAATACAGATACGCAGTATTTT.

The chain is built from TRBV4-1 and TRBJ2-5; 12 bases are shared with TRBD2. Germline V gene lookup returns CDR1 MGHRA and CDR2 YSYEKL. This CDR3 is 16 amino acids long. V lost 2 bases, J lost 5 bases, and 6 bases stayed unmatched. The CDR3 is CASSQKLAGGGETQYF. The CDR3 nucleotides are TGCGCCAGCAGCCAAAAACTAGCGGGGGGAGGTGAGACCCAGTACTTC.

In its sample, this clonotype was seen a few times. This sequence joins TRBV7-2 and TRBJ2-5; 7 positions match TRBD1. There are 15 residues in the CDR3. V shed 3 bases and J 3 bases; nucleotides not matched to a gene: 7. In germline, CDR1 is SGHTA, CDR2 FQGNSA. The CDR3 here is CASSLRGRVKETQYF. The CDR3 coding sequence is TGTGCCAGCAGCTTGAGGGGGCGCGTAAAAGAGACCCAGTACTTC. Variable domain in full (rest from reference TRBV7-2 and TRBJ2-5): GAGVSQSPSNKVTEKGKDVELRCDPISGHTALYWYRQSLGQGLEFLIYFQGNSAPDKSGLPSDRFSAERTGGSVSTLTIQRTQQEDSAVYLCASSLRGRVKETQYFGPGTRLLVL.

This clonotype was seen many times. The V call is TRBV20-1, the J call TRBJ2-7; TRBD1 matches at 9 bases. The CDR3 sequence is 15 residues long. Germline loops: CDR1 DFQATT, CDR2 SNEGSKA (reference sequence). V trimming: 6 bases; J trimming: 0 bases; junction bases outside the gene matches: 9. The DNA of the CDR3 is TGCAGTGCCACCGGGACAGGGTCCCCCTCCTACGAGCAGTACTTC. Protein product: CSATGTGSPSYEQYF.

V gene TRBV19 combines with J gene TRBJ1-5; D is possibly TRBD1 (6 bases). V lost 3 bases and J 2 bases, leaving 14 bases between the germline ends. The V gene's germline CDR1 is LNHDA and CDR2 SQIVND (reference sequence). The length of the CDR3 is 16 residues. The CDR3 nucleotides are TGTGCCAGTAGTATTATGGGGGCTGGGGGCAATCAGCCCCAGCATTTT. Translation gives CASSIMGAGGNQPQHF.

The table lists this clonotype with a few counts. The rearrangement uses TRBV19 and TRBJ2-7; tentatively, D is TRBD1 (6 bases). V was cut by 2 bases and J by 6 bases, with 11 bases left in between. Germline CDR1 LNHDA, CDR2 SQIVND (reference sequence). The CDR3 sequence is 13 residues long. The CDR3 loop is CASSITGKPEQYF. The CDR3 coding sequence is TGTGCCAGTAGTATAACAGGGAAACCCGAGCAGTACTTC.

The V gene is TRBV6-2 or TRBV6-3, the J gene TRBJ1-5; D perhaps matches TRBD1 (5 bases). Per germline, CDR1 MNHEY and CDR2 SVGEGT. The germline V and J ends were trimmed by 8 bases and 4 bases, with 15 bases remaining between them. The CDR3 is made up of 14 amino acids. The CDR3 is CASRDPGANQPQHF. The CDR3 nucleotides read TGTGCCAGCCGAGACCCCGGGGCAAATCAGCCCCAGCATTTT.

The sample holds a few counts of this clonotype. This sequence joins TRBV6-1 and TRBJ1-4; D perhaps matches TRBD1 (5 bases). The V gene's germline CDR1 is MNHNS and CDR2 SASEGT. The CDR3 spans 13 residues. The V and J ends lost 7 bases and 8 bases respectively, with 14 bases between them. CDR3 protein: CASMGGGVEKLFF. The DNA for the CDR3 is TGTGCCAGCATGGGGGGGGGTGTAGAAAAACTGTTTTTT.

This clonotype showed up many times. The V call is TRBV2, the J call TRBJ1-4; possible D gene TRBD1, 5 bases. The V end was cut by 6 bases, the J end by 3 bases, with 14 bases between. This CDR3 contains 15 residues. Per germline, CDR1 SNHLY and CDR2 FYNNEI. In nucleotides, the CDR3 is TGTGCCAGCAGAGGACAAGGGGCGCCTAATGAAAAACTGTTTTTT. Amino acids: CASRGQGAPNEKLFF. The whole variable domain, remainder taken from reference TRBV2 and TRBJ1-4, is EPEVTQTPSHQVTQMGQEVILRCVPISNHLYFYWYRQILGQKVEFLVSFYNNEISEKSEIFDDQFSVERPDGSNFTLKIRSTKLEDSAMYFCASRGQGAPNEKLFFGSGTQLSVL.

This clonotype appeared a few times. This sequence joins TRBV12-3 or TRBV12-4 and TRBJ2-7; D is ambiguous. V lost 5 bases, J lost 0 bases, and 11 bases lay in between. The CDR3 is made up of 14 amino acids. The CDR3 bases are TGTGCCAGCAGTCCCCGAGAAGACTCCTACGAGCAGTACTTC. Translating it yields CASSPREDSYEQYF.

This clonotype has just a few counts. This CDR3 is CASSQGRGDSYNSPLHF. In DNA, the CDR3 is TGCGCCAGCAGCCAAGGAAGAGGGGACTCCTATAATTCACCCCTCCACTTT. V usage is TRBV4-3 and J usage is TRBJ1-6, with a weak D call TRBD1 (5 bases). Looked up from germline, CDR1 is LGHNA and CDR2 is YSLEER. This CDR3 comprises 17 residues. V was cut by 1 base and J by 0 bases, with 10 bases left in between.

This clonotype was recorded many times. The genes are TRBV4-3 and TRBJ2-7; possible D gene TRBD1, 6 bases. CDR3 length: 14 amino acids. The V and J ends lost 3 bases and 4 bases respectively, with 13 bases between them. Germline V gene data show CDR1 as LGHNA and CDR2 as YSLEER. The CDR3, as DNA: TGCGCCAGCAGCCATACCCAGGGGCAGTACGAGCAGTACTTC. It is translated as CASSHTQGQYEQYF.